The text below deals with one TCR beta chain. V was clipped by 6 bases and J by 8 bases; unmatched bases: 9. CDR3 length: 12 residues. Germline lookup yields CDR1 DFQATT and CDR2 SNEGSKA (reference sequence). This sample was included in a study of T cells in Graves' hyperthyroidism and ophthalmopathy. Amplification of TCR beta CDR3 regions was performed using RNA transcripts as template. The HTBI set primed first-round TCR CDR3 RT-PCR. Each CDR3 protein is one row after TCRdb ran MiXCR on the multiplex PCR reads. Of about 640,000 distinct CDR3 sequences listed, about a fifth were seen once; the top ten hold around a third.

Sequencing input: blood. This sequence joins TRBV20-1 and TRBJ1-2, with 7 bases matching TRBD1. The origin of this receptor is a man aged 25 to 45 with Graves' ophthalmopathy. The CDR3: CSAKDRAGGYTF. The DNA of the CDR3 is TGCAGTGCCAAAGACAGGGCGGGCGGCTACACCTTC.